This T cell receptor (beta chain) originates from a study of radiotherapy plus CTLA-4 blockade in lung cancer. Study outcomes and limitations: Early blood T cell clone dynamics reportedly forecast response best, with interferon-beta.

Chemo-refractory metastatic non-small-cell lung cancer patients received focal radiation with ipilimumab CTLA-4 blockade. The repertoire was sequenced with immunoSEQ multiplex PCR; TCRdb's copy has only in-frame clones and lacks some. This table holds 23,000 or so clones, around 70% found once. There are 15 residues in the CDR3. The V and J ends lost 5 bases and 6 bases, in that order; junction bases with no gene match: 8. Germline-derived CDR1 and CDR2 are MNHEY and SVGAGI. Concerning this clone itself: Its antigen is not identified.

The TCR originated in a human donor with non-small cell lung cancer whose response to radiotherapy plus ipilimumab could not be evaluated. The sample was peripheral blood, taken from a patient treated with radiotherapy plus ipilimumab. This chain joins TRBV6-5 and TRBJ1-5; TRBD1 aligns across 9 bases. The CDR3 sequence is CASSTMTGGIQPQHF. In DNA form, the CDR3 reads TGTGCCAGCAGTACAATGACAGGGGGTATTCAGCCCCAGCATTTT.